The 9 T cell receptor beta chains below were found in one sample sequenced in a study of blood T cell repertoires in COVID-19. Method: immunoSEQ multiplex PCR; TCRdb's copy keeps in-frame clones and lacks some. In the table there are roughly 310,000 clones, 89% of which are singletons. Source material: PBMCs or T cells enriched from blood (not recorded which). The origin of the receptors is a middle-aged woman who had recovered from COVID-19.

The chain employs TRBV5-6 and TRBJ1-1; no firm D call. The CDR3 covers 12 residues. Germline CDR1 SGHDT, CDR2 YYEEEE. Between the trimmed V and J ends, which lost 7 bases and 4 bases, there was a span of 11 bases. The CDR3 sequence: CASGSSVTEAFF. DNA of the CDR3: TGTGCCAGCGGCAGTTCCGTCACTGAAGCTTTCTTT.

The CDR3: CASSFLWMDSRQYF. CDR3 in DNA: TGTGCCAGCAGTTTTCTTTGGATGGACTCGCGGCAGTACTTC. The chain uses TRBV27 and TRBJ2-7; tentative D call: TRBD2 (5 bases). The CDR3 is 14 residues long. Trimming removed 3 bases at V and 9 bases at J, with 18 bases between. Per the germline V gene, CDR1 is MNHEY and CDR2 is SMNVEV (reference sequence).

This chain connects TRBV11-3 to TRBJ2-5; 8 positions agree with TRBD2. The CDR3 is 18 amino acids. Trimming at V came to 3 bases and at J to 0 bases, leaving 12 bases not matched to a gene. Germline CDR1 and CDR2: SGHNT and YENEEA. The CDR3 bases are TGTGCCAGCAGCTTTCCCAGCGGGGGAGGATGGTACCAAGAGACCCAGTACTTC. This encodes CASSFPSGGGWYQETQYF.

V and J are TRBV3-1 (or the pseudogene TRBV3-2) and TRBJ2-7, with TRBD2 matching 7 bases. With 4 bases clipped from V and 0 bases from J, the junction kept 12 bases outside the gene matches. The length of the CDR3 is 17 residues. Germline-derived CDR1 and CDR2 are LGHDT and YNNKEL (reference sequence). CDR3 protein: CASSPSGCGSGSYEQYF. Written as DNA, the CDR3 is TGTGCCAGCAGCCCCTCTGGGTGCGGGAGTGGCTCCTACGAGCAGTACTTC.

This chain connects TRBV28 to TRBJ1-2; unclear D gene. The CDR3 consists of 13 residues. V lost 5 bases and J lost 0, with 7 bases in between. Germline V lookup: CDR1 MDHEN, CDR2 SYDVKM. In DNA, the CDR3 is TGTGCCAGCAGTGTCTCCTCTAACTATGGCTACACCTTC. Its translation is CASSVSSNYGYTF.

The rearrangement joins TRBV28 to TRBJ1-4; a possible D gene is TRBD1 (5 bases). Germline V gene lookup returns CDR1 MDHEN and CDR2 SYDVKM. The CDR3 spans 14 residues. The V gene lost 6 bases and the J gene lost 0 bases, with 8 bases spanning the gap. The CDR3, as DNA: TGTGCCAGCAGAACAGGTGCAACTAATGAAAAACTGTTTTTT. Protein product: CASRTGATNEKLFF.

The chain employs TRBV2 and TRBJ1-1, with 7 positions matching TRBD1. Germline loops: CDR1 SNHLY, CDR2 FYNNEI. Trimming took 3 bases from V and 2 from J; bases not matched to a gene: 6. The CDR3 covers 15 residues. CDR3 protein: CASSDGGTVNTEAFF. CDR3 DNA: TGTGCCAGCAGTGATGGGGGGACAGTCAACACTGAAGCTTTCTTT. Filled out from reference TRBV2 and TRBJ1-1, the complete variable domain reads EPEVTQTPSHQVTQMGQEVILRCVPISNHLYFYWYRQILGQKVEFLVSFYNNEISEKSEIFDDQFSVERPDGSNFTLKIRSTKLEDSAMYFCASSDGGTVNTEAFFGQGTRLTVV.

The chain is built from TRBV4-3 and TRBJ1-1; 8 positions match TRBD1. This CDR3 comprises 19 residues. V shed 5 bases and J 1 base; nucleotides not matched to a gene: 18. CDR1 and CDR2 (germline): LGHNA, YSLEER. The CDR3 sequence is CASSSALGQGARGNTEAFF. Written as DNA, the CDR3 is TGCGCCAGCAGCTCCGCTCTCGGGCAGGGGGCGAGAGGGAACACTGAAGCTTTCTTT.

J is TRBJ1-5 and V is TRBV9, with D uncertain. The V end was cut by 0 bases, the J end by 6 bases, with 7 bases between. The CDR3 is 13 amino acids. Germline V gene sequence: CDR1 SGDLS, CDR2 YYNGEE. CDR3 coding DNA: TGTGCCAGCAGCGTAGAGGGAGGTCAGCCCCAGCATTTT. It translates to CASSVEGGQPQHF.